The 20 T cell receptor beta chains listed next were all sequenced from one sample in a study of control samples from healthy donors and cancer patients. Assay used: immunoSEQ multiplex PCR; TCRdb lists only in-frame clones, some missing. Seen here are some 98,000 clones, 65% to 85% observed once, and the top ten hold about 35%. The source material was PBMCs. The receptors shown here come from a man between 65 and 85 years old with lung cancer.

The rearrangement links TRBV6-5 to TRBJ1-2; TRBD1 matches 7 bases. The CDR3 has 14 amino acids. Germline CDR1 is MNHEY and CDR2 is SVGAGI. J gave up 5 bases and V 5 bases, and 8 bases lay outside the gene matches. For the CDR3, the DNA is TGTGCCAGCAGTCCCCATGGGACAGAGTATGGCTACACCTTC. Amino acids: CASSPHGTEYGYTF.

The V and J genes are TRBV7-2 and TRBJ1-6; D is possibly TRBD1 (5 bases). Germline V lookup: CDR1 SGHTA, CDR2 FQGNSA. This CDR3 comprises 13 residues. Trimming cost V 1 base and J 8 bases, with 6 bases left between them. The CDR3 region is CASSLVQDSPLHF. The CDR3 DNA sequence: TGTGCCAGCAGCTTAGTACAGGATTCACCCCTCCACTTT.

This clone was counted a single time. CDR3 DNA sequence: TGTGCCAGCAGGTTACAACAGAACACTGAAGCTTTCTTT. As protein: CASRLQQNTEAFF. V and J are TRBV6-5 and TRBJ1-1; D is undetermined. In germline, CDR1 is MNHEY, CDR2 SVGAGI. The CDR3 covers 13 residues. The V gene lost 6 bases and the J gene lost 1 base, with 9 bases spanning the gap.

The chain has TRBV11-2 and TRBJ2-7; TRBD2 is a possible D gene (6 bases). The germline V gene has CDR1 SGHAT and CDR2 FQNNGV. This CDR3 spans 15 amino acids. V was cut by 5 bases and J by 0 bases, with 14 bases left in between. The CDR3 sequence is CASSLSGFFSYEQYF. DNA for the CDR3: TGTGCCAGCAGCCTCAGCGGGTTCTTCTCCTACGAGCAGTACTTC.

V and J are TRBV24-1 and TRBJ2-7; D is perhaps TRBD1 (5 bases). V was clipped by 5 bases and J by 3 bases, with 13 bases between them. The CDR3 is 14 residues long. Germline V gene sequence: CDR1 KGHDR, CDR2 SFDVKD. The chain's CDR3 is CATSAQGQVYEQYF. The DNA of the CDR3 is TGTGCCACCAGTGCCCAGGGCCAGGTCTACGAGCAGTACTTC.

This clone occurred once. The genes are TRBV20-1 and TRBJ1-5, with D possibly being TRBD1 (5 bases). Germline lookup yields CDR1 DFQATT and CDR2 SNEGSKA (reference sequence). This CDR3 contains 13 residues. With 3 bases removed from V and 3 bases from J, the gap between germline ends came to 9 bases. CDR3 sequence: CSASQGVNQPQHF. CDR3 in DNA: TGCAGTGCTAGTCAAGGGGTCAATCAGCCCCAGCATTTT.

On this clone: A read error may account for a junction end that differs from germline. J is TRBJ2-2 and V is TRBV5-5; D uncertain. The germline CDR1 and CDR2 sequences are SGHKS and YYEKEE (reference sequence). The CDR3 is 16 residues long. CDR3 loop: CASSLAPGQNAGELFF. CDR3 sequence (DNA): TGTGCCAGCAGCTTGGCTCCTGGGCAGAACGCCGGGGAGCTGTTTTTT.

The CDR3 reads CASSQEGQSGNTIYF. DNA for the CDR3: TGTGCCAGCAGCCAAGAGGGGCAGTCTGGAAACACCATATATTTT. This chain uses TRBV3-1 (or the pseudogene TRBV3-2) with TRBJ1-3; D perhaps matches TRBD1 (5 bases). V was pared by 0 bases and J by 1 base, with 7 bases between. The germline gives CDR1 LGHDT, CDR2 YNNKEL (reference sequence). The CDR3 consists of 15 residues.

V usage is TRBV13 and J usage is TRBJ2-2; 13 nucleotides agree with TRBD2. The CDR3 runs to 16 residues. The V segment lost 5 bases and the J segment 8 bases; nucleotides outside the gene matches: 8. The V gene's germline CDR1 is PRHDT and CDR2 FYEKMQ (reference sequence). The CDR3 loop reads CASSVGTSGTPGELFF. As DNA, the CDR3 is TGTGCCAGCAGCGTCGGGACTAGCGGGACCCCGGGGGAGCTGTTTTTT.

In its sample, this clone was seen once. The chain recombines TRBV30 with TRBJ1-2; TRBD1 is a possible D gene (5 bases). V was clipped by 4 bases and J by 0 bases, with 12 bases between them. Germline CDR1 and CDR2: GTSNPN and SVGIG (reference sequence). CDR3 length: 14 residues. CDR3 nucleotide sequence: TGTGCCTGGAACCCGGGGCTTGCTAACTATGGCTACACCTTC. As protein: CAWNPGLANYGYTF.

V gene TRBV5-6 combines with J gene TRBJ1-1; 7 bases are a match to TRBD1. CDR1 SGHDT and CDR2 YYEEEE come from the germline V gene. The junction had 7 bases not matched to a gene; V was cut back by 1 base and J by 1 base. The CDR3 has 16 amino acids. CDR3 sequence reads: CASSLTGVRGNTEAFF. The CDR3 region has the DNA TGTGCCAGCAGCTTGACAGGGGTGAGGGGGAACACTGAAGCTTTCTTT.

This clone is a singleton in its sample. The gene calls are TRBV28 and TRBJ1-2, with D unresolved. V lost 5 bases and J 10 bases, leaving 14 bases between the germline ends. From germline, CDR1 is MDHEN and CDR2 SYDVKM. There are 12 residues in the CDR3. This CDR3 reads CASSPRQGPYTF. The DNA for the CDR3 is TGTGCCAGCAGTCCCAGACAAGGTCCCTACACCTTC.

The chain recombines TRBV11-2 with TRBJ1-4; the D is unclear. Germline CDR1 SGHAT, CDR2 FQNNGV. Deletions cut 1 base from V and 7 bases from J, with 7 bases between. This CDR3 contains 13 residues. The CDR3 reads CASSLVPAEKLFF. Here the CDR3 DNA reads TGTGCCAGCAGCTTAGTCCCGGCTGAAAAACTGTTTTTT.

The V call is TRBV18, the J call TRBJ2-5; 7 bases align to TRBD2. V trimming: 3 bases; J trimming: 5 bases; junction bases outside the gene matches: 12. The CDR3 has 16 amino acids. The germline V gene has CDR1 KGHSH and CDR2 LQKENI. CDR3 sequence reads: CASSPYLGQGGETQYF. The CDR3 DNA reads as TGTGCCAGCTCACCCTACCTCGGTCAGGGAGGGGAGACCCAGTACTTC.

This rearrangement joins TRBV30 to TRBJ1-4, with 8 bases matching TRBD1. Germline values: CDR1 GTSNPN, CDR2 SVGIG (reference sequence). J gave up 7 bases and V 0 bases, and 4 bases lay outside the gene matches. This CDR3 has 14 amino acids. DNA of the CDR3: TGTGCCTGGAGTGTACGGACAGGGATTGAAAAACTGTTTTTT. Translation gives CAWSVRTGIEKLFF. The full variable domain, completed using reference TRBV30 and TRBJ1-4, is SQTIHQWPATLVQPVGSPLSLECTVEGTSNPNLYWYRQAAGRGLQLLFYSVGIGQISSEVPQNLSASRPQDRQFILSSKKLLLSDSGFYLCAWSVRTGIEKLFFGSGTQLSVL.

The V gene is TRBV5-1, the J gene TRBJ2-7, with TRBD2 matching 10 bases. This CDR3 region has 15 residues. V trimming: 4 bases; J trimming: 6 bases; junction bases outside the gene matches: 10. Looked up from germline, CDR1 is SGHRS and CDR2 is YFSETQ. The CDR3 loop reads CASSRAGTSVSEQYF. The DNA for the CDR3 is TGCGCCAGCAGCAGGGCCGGGACTAGCGTCTCCGAGCAGTACTTC.

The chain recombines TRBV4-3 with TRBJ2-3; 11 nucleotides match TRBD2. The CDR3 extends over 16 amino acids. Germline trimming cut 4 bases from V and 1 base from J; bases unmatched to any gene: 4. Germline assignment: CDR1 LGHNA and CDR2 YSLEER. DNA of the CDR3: TGCGCCAGCAGCCGACAACTAGCGGGGGGCACAGATACGCAGTATTTT. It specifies CASSRQLAGGTDTQYF.

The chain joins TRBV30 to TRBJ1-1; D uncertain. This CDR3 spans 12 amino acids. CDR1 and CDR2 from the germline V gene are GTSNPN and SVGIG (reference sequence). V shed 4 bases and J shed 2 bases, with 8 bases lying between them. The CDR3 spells CAWNRLNTEAFF. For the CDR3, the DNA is TGTGCCTGGAACAGACTTAACACTGAAGCTTTCTTT.

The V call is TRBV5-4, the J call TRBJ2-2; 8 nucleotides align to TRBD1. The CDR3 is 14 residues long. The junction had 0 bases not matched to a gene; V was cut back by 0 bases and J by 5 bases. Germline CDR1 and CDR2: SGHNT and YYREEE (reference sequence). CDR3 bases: TGTGCCAGCAGCTTGGACAGGGGGACCGGGGAGCTGTTTTTT. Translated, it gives CASSLDRGTGELFF. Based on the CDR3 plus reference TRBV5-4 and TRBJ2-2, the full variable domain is ETGVTQSPTHLIKTRGQQVTLRCSSQSGHNTVSWYQQALGQGPQFIFQYYREEENGRGNFPPRFSGLQFPNYSSELNVNALELDDSALYLCASSLDRGTGELFFGEGSRLTVL.

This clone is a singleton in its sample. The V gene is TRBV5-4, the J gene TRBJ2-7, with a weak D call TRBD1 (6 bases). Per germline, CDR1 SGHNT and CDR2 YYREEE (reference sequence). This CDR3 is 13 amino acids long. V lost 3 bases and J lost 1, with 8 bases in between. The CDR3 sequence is CASSSGQSYEQYF. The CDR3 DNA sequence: TGTGCCAGCAGCTCCGGACAGTCCTACGAGCAGTACTTC.